Sequencing of this T cell receptor (beta chain) was carried out in a study of cytomegalovirus exposure and HLA in healthy donors (dated by TCRdb to 2016 to 2017). In the study overall: In an earlier analysis of several hundred of the donors, 250 to 350 Gb of sequence data and just under 120 million unique TCR beta sequences from roughly 200 million T cells were reported. Approximately 310 gigabases of sequencing data and 70 million to 100 million unique TCR sequences were included in an early release covering several hundred HLA-typed donors. Of the approximately 400 genotyped donors, roughly 85% fell in the genetic ancestry cluster associated with self-reported Caucasian donors. The study was designed to test whether signatures of past pathogen exposure could be identified by cataloging public T cell receptors. The study profiled the T cell repertoires of 500 to 800 subjects by immunosequencing and related them to cytomegalovirus serostatus. Along with the approximately 620-subject first cohort, a separate validation cohort of over a hundred different subjects was used. The study combined high-throughput TCR immunosequencing, statistical association of individual TCRs with disease status, and machine learning to predict cytomegalovirus infection status. A later analysis re-examined previously published TCR beta repertoires from 600 to 700 donors and added high-resolution HLA genotyping to investigate patterns of TCR occurrence. The later analysis used no new phenotypic data to find candidate immune exposures, relying instead on TCR beta sequences and their occurrence across donors. An earlier analysis of roughly 580 of the donors used high-throughput TCR beta sequencing to judge whether each TCR beta V gene segment behaved as functional or pseudogenic. Donor age, sex, ethnicity and CMV serostatus were collected together with the repertoire data. In a later genetic analysis, genome-wide SNP genotypes for about 60% of the 666 donors were used, and that subset was treated as a discovery cohort. Every repertoire in the discovery cohort had been generated on one and the same sequencing platform. HLA typing covered class I and class II loci at four-digit resolution. The number of donors typed differed by locus, with about 629-630 for A, B, C, DRB1 and DQB1, more than 500 for DQA1, approximately 570 for DPA1, and around 430 for DPB1. Several DR-DQ haplotypes were handled as single units for association and clustering because linkage in the cohort was strong. On average, approximately 250,000 unique TCR beta nucleotide sequences were sequenced per donor among a few hundred genotyped donors of the cohort, with around 19% of those sequences being non-productive.

The CDR3 measures 15 amino acids from cysteine to phenylalanine. Only the CDR3 DNA stays, 45 bases, in frame from base 1. V loses 0 bases, J loses 3 bases, and the germline ends lie 6 bases apart. The germline V gene provides CDR1 MNHEY and CDR2 SVGAGI. The cohort comprised some 700 healthy bone marrow donors. All cohort members were sampled while nominally healthy, although unrecorded immune exposures were likely present. The donor was CMV seronegative and was included in the group of approximately 350 seronegative cohort members. A peripheral blood sample was provided by each donor, and peripheral blood mononuclear cells were used for TCR beta sequencing. Genomic DNA extraction from the blood cell samples was performed with the Qiagen DNeasy Blood Extraction Kit. The method behind the library was the immunoSEQ multiplex PCR assay. The multiplex PCR relied on a mix of 60 forward primers for TCR Vbeta segments and 13 reverse primers for TCR Jbeta segments. The CDR3 region of rearranged TCR beta genes was amplified from genomic DNA with a multiplex PCR assay. The amplified TCR beta libraries were sequenced on the Illumina HiSeq System as 87-base-pair reads. Per the authors' processing: Across the 600 to 700 repertoires, a later analysis counted roughly 77 million unique TCR beta chains, around 11 million of which were shared by at least two donors. Raw reads were error-corrected and collapsed into unique sequences with a nearest-neighbor algorithm that merged closely related sequences to remove PCR and sequencing errors. CDR3 sequences were aligned to IMGT reference sequences to assign V, D and J gene segments. For a sequence to be retained, at least a six-nucleotide match to both a V gene segment and a J gene segment was required. Rearrangements were classified as productive when the CDR3 lacked stop codons and remained in frame with V and J, and all other rearrangements were classified as non-productive. Following IMGT convention, CDR3 was defined as the stretch from the second conserved V-encoded cysteine up to the conserved J-encoded phenylalanine. The earlier analysis of some 580 of the donors excluded any sequence lacking an unambiguous match to a single V gene segment. In an earlier analysis of some 590 of the donors, a V segment was called functional when productive rearrangements were above 56.7%, and segregating when the standard deviation between donors exceeded 5%. A statistical classification framework was built to diagnose cytomegalovirus status from the catalog of TCR beta chain sequences. A later analysis assigned V and J genes by comparing TCR nucleotide sequences with IMGT/GENE-DB human TR gene sequences. In a later analysis, CDR3 sequences and most-parsimonious VDJ recombination scenarios were assigned using the TCRdist pipeline. In a later analysis, each TCR beta chain was defined by its CDR3 amino acid sequence together with its V-gene family, and reads without a unique V-gene family were excluded. To address suspected cross-contamination and a sequencing artifact, a later analysis removed 550 to 750 highly shared, low-generation-probability nucleotide sequences. In a later analysis, a clonal expansion index was calculated for each public chain from normalized within-repertoire ranks of inferred template counts. A later analysis computed generation probabilities with a VDJ recombination model fitted to out-of-frame rearrangements, and checked the results against IGoR. A later analysis scored TCR-TCR, TCR-HLA and TCR-CMV co-occurrence with hypergeometric tests, applying a repertoire-size bias correction to TCR pairs. In a later analysis, false discovery rates were estimated by permuting HLA or CMV assignments 20 times. A later analysis grouped co-occurring TCRs with DBSCAN, adding TCRdist sequence similarity when clustering within HLA-allele-positive subsets. For co-occurrence clustering, repertoires with fewer than 30,000 or more than 120,000 public chains were excluded, along with roughly five repertoires with anomalous nucleotide sharing. TCRdb provides this immuneACCESS table in a form limited to in-frame rearrangements. Some clones are lacking; in checked studies, under half of them reflect an unresolved V gene, and why the rest are absent is not known. That table supplies the V and J calls and clone size; D and trimming were determined from the DNA. This sample gives about 64,000 clones in total; 85% of them show up just once. Of the sample, about 10% is held by the ten largest clones.

Notes on this clone: This clone's antigen is unknown. Base qualities are missing; no much larger clone stands one base away.

Beyond this particular receptor, the publication reports: The study listed 150 to 200 TCR beta chains as associated with cytomegalovirus. A later analysis associated about 17,000 TCR beta sequences with specific HLA alleles at a false discovery rate of 0.05. In a later analysis, most CMV-associated TCR beta chains were found to appear HLA-restricted, with HLA associations seemingly driven largely by CMV exposure. According to the authors, the approach could potentially be generalized to other disease states and immunological phenotypes. Some IMGT-functional V segments, including TRBV6-2 and TRBV6-3, could not be distinguished by the 87-base-pair reads and were therefore excluded. In an earlier analysis of fewer than 750 of the donors, most TCR beta V segments were observed in productive rearrangements about 87% or about 30% of the time, broadly matching IMGT annotations. When HLA alleles, especially DR and DQ, strongly co-occurred, TCR associations were difficult to assign to individual alleles. An association between a missense DCLRE1C variant and V-gene and J-gene trimming of TCR beta chains was found in a later genetic analysis and replicated in an independent cohort. A later analysis found that HLA-associated TCR beta chains were more clonally expanded and had lower generation probabilities than equally common non-associated chains. Correlated functional status among segregating V segments might reflect linkage disequilibrium, but an unknown experimental factor could not be ruled out. A few of the identified cytomegalovirus-associated TCR beta chains were confirmed in vitro to be specific for cytomegalovirus antigens. Some 16 rarely observed V segments, including chromosome 9 orphons, were excluded from the earlier analysis of about 500 of the donors because counts were too low. Across donors, most TCR sequences were observed very rarely, whereas some public TCRs were present in many individuals. According to a later genetic analysis, donors in an Asian-associated ancestry cluster had fewer N-insertions in productive TCRs than the approximately 650-donor mean. Immune exposure information for the cohort was limited to CMV serostatus. In a later analysis, the rate of TCR association differed among HLA loci, with DRB1 alleles having the most associated TCRs and HLA-C alleles having the fewest. A cluster of highly shared sequence variants was judged likely to represent a technical artifact of the sequencing pipeline. In this cohort, only TCR beta chains were sequenced, and detectable features were limited by the absence of alpha or paired-chain data. A further reported finding was that TCR beta sequences accurately predicted the HLA-A and HLA-B alleles for most subjects in the first cohort. HLA typing was unavailable for some donors at each locus, so association tests used only the typed subset. Cytomegalovirus status was reported to be diagnosed by the classifier with high specificity and sensitivity in both the original and validation cohorts. Sequencing depth was assumed to be roughly uniform across donors in the presence/absence analyses, though that assumption may not hold. Several of the top co-occurrence clusters appeared to be linked to parvovirus B19, influenza, CMV and Epstein-Barr virus, according to a later analysis.

The sequenced material came from PBMCs. The TCR originated in a female donor in good health and CMV-seronegative. The sequence joins TRBV6-5 to TRBJ2-6; TRBD1 is perhaps the D gene, given 6 matching bases. This receptor has the CDR3 CASSYSGGGANVLTF. DNA sequence: TGTGCCAGCAGTTACTCAGGGGGTGGGGCCAACGTCCTGACTTTC.